These T cell receptor beta chains were read from a single sample in a study of cytotoxic CD8 clonotypes in ibrutinib-treated CLL. Only in-frame clones appear in the TCRdb table, and some are missing; sequencing was by immunoSEQ multiplex PCR. Counted here are 100,000 to 150,000 clones, roughly 88% occurring once; the ten biggest clones make up around 2.1%. The sequencing here drew on PBMCs, taken after 24 months of ibrutinib treatment. Receptor source: a human donor with chronic lymphocytic leukemia. Each CDR3 is given with its conserved first and last residue. A D gene is named only where the DNA matches it firmly. Size values are once, few and many counts, or a class for expanded clones, and some rows have none.

>13|TRBJ1-6|TRBV5-5|NA|NA
CASSLARDSPLHF
TGTGCCAGCAGCTTGGCGCGAGATTCACCCCTCCACTTT
>12|TRBJ2-1|TRBV28|NA|NA
CASRTPGRGEFF
TGTGCCAGCAGGACCCCGGGTCGCGGGGAGTTCTTC
>13|TRBJ1-4|TRBV2|NA|NA
CASTNWGTEKLFF
TGTGCCAGCACTAATTGGGGAACCGAAAAACTGTTTTTT
>14|TRBJ1-6|TRBV7-2|NA|NA
CASSLDSYNSPLHF
TGTGCCAGCAGCTTAGACAGCTATAATTCACCCCTCCACTTT
>13|TRBJ2-2|TRBV5-1|once|NA
CASSFRDTGELFF
TGCGCCAGCAGCTTCCGCGACACCGGGGAGCTGTTTTTT
>17|TRBJ2-5|TRBV2|few|NA
CASSEARTGGGRETQYF
TGTGCCAGCAGTGAAGCGAGAACAGGGGGCGGGAGGGAGACCCAGTACTTC
>13|TRBJ1-6|TRBV30|NA|NA
CAWSVTQSSPLHF
TGTGCCTGGAGTGTAACTCAGTCGTCACCCCTCCACTTT
>17|TRBJ2-1|TRBV7-2|NA|TRBD2
CASISNLAGGYYNEQFF
TGTGCCAGCATCTCTAACCTAGCGGGAGGGTATTACAATGAGCAGTTCTTC
>15|TRBJ1-1|TRBV7-9|NA|NA
CASSRWTGKNTEAFF
TGTGCCAGCAGCAGATGGACGGGGAAGAACACTGAAGCTTTCTTT
>16|TRBJ2-1|TRBV28|many|NA
CASSSLGDGGVPIWFF
TGTGCCAGCAGTTCCCTCGGGGACGGAGGGGTCCCTATTTGGTTCTTC
>18|TRBJ2-1|TRBV7-3|NA|TRBD2
CASSSVLMREAWYNEQFF
TGTGCCAGCAGCAGTGTCCTTATGCGGGAGGCATGGTACAATGAGCAGTTCTTC
>13|TRBJ1-1|TRBV29-1|once|NA
CSVSRGTSAGAFF
TGCAGCGTTTCTAGGGGGACCTCCGCTGGCGCTTTCTTT
>14|TRBJ2-7|TRBV5-6|NA|TRBD1
CASSSLTGTYEQYF
TGTGCCAGCAGCTCTCTGACAGGGACCTACGAGCAGTACTTC
>16|TRBJ2-3|TRBV9|few|TRBD2
CASSVLGGGNSDTQYF
TGTGCCAGCAGCGTGTTGGGCGGGGGGAATTCAGATACGCAGTATTTT
>11|TRBJ1-2|TRBV20-1|NA|NA
CSGAINYGYTF
TGCAGCGGGGCTATCAACTATGGCTACACCTTC
>15|TRBJ1-2|TRBV14|NA|NA
CASSQDHNDKGGYTF
TGTGCCAGCAGCCAAGACCACAATGATAAGGGTGGCTACACCTTC
>16|TRBJ1-3|TRBV4-3|NA|NA
CASSQDQVPSGNTIYF
TGCGCCAGCAGCCAAGATCAGGTTCCCTCTGGAAACACCATATATTTT
>14|TRBJ1-3|TRBV7-2|NA|NA
CASSLAASGNTIYF
TGTGCCAGCAGCTTAGCTGCATCTGGAAACACCATATATTTT
>11|TRBJ2-7|TRBV20-1|NA|NA
CSARDYGAIHF
TGCAGTGCTAGAGATTACGGCGCTATCCACTTC
>15|TRBJ2-7|TRBV27|NA|TRBD1
CASSLTGRSSYEQYF
TGTGCCAGCAGTTTGACAGGGCGCAGCTCCTACGAGCAGTACTTC
>14|TRBJ1-1|TRBV28|NA|NA
CASSFPIRNTEAFF
TGTGCCAGCAGTTTCCCCATCCGGAACACTGAAGCTTTCTTT
>20|TRBJ2-1|TRBV27|NA|TRBD1
CASSLLGGTGPRSPYNEQFF
TGTGCCAGCAGTTTATTGGGCGGGACAGGGCCCCGGAGCCCCTACAATGAGCAGTTCTTC
>17|TRBJ2-4|TRBV27|NA|TRBD2
CASSSLGTSATKNIQYF
TGTGCCAGCAGTTCCCTGGGGACTAGCGCGACCAAAAACATTCAGTACTTC
>15|TRBJ1-5|TRBV28|NA|NA
CASSLSVYSNQPQHF
TGTGCCAGCAGTTTATCTGTTTACAGCAATCAGCCCCAGCATTTT
>14|TRBJ1-5|TRBV4-1|NA|NA
CASSQPLRGQPQHF
TGCGCCAGCAGCCAACCCCTTAGGGGTCAGCCCCAGCATTTT
>13|TRBJ1-2|TRBV18|once|NA
CASSPFGEGGYTF
TGTGCCAGCTCACCATTCGGTGAGGGAGGCTACACCTTC
>14|TRBJ1-4|TRBV19|NA|TRBD1
CASSLGTGNEKLFF
TGTGCCAGTAGTCTCGGGACAGGGAATGAAAAACTGTTTTTT
>14|TRBJ1-4|TRBV6-5|once|NA
CASSYRGTNEKLFF
TGTGCCAGCAGTTATAGGGGAACTAATGAAAAACTGTTTTTT
>15|TRBJ1-4|TRBV6-6|NA|TRBD1
CASRRDGTANEKLFF
TGTGCCAGCAGACGCGACGGGACAGCAAATGAAAAACTGTTTTTT
>17|TRBJ2-1|TRBV7-3|NA|NA
CASSLEGGRERRIGQFF
TGTGCCAGCAGCTTAGAGGGAGGTCGGGAAAGGCGAATTGGGCAGTTCTTC
>15|TRBJ1-2|TRBV5-4|NA|NA
CASSRGSVPQGGYTF
TGTGCCAGCAGCCGTGGATCGGTGCCTCAAGGTGGCTACACCTTC
>15|TRBJ1-1|TRBV4-2|NA|NA
CASSQENRQTGEAFF
TGTGCCAGCAGCCAAGAAAATCGACAGACGGGAGAAGCTTTCTTT
>14|TRBJ1-5|TRBV19|NA|NA
CASSIRPGNQPQHF
TGTGCCAGTAGTATAAGGCCCGGGAATCAGCCCCAGCATTTT
>12|TRBJ1-1|TRBV28|NA|NA
CASSSPGTEAFF
TGTGCCAGCAGTTCGCCGGGTACTGAAGCTTTCTTT
>15|TRBJ2-3|TRBV28|once|NA
CASSFPGVLTDTQYF
TGTGCCAGCAGTTTCCCGGGGGTTCTGACAGATACGCAGTATTTT
>14|TRBJ2-5|TRBV28|NA|NA
CASSFGGLEETQYF
TGTGCCAGCAGTTTCGGGGGGCTGGAGGAGACCCAGTACTTC
>18|TRBJ2-5|TRBV7-2|NA|TRBD2
CASSTIAGRTEKQETQYF
TGTGCCAGCAGCACCATAGCGGGAAGGACGGAGAAACAAGAGACCCAGTACTTC
>13|TRBJ2-1|TRBV28|NA|NA
CASSAGTPNEQFF
TGTGCCAGCAGTGCTGGGACTCCCAATGAGCAGTTCTTC
>14|TRBJ1-2|TRBV19|few|TRBD1
CASRPADRANGYTF
TGTGCCAGTAGACCCGCTGACAGGGCTAATGGCTACACCTTC
>13|TRBJ1-3|TRBV15|NA|TRBD1
CATSRDRGNTIYF
TGTGCCACCAGCAGAGACAGGGGGAACACCATATATTTT
>13|TRBJ1-5|TRBV19|NA|NA
CASSIMMEQPQHF
TGTGCCAGTAGTATAATGATGGAACAGCCCCAGCATTTT
>15|TRBJ2-7|TRBV7-8|NA|NA
CASSYGSRGTYEQYF
TGTGCCAGCAGTTACGGGTCGCGGGGTACCTACGAGCAGTACTTC
>14|TRBJ1-4|TRBV28|once|NA
CASSFPDQREKLFF
TGTGCCAGCAGTTTCCCGGACCAAAGGGAAAAACTGTTTTTT
>14|TRBJ1-4|TRBV5-4|NA|TRBD1
CASSPGQGREKLFF
TGTGCCAGCAGCCCGGGACAGGGCCGTGAAAAACTGTTTTTT